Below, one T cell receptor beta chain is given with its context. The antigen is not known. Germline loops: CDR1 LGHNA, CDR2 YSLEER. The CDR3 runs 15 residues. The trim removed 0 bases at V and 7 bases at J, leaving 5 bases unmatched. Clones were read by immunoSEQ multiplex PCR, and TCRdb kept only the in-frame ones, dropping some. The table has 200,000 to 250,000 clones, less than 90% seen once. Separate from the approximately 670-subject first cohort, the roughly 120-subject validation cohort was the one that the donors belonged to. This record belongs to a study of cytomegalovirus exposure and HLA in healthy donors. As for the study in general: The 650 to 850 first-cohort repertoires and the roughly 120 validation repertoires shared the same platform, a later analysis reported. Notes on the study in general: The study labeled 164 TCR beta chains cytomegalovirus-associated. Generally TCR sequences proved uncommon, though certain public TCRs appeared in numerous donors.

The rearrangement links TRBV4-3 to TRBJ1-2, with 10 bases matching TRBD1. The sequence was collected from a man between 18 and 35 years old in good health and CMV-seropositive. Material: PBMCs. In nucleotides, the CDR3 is TGCGCCAGCAGCCAAGATCTTGGGACAGGGGTTGGCTACACCTTC. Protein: CASSQDLGTGVGYTF.